This record concerns one T cell receptor beta chain sequence. Its antigen is unknown. The data originate from a study of cytomegalovirus exposure and HLA in healthy donors. Whole-study results and caveats: A later analysis associated 15,000 to 20,000 TCR beta sequences with HLA alleles at a 0.05 false discovery rate.

Use of 60 Vbeta and 13 Jbeta primers characterized the PCR. Sequenced by immunoSEQ multiplex PCR; TCRdb stores in-frame clones only, minus some. Here the sample spans roughly 100,000 clones, 70% to 75% being singletons. This TCR came from a man aged 40-50 years in good health and CMV-seronegative. Input material: PBMCs.

CDR3 in DNA: TGTGCCATCAGTGACCAGGGGGAAGGCAATCAGCCCCAGCATTTT. The encoded protein is CAISDQGEGNQPQHF. This chain connects TRBV10-3 to TRBJ1-5; 7 bases match TRBD1. Germline V gives CDR1 ENHRY, CDR2 SYGVKD. The V segment lost 3 bases and the J segment 2 bases; nucleotides outside the gene matches: 4. The CDR3 loop spans 15 amino acids.